These 20 T cell receptor beta chains share one sample of origin, sequenced in a study of T cells after yellow fever vaccination. Via MiXCR, TCRdb re-called the 5' RACE reads, giving one row per CDR3 protein. The table lists some 290,000 distinct CDR3 sequences, roughly 10% of them singletons. The sequencing used CD4+ T cells sorted from PBMCs, collected 45 days after the yellow fever booster vaccination. The receptors were gathered from a man aged 18 to 30 who received the YFV17D yellow fever vaccine.

This clonotype was observed a handful of times. J is TRBJ2-3 and V is TRBV2; D ambiguous. The CDR3 totals 14 residues. CDR1 and CDR2 from the germline V gene are SNHLY and FYNNEI. Trimming took 3 bases from V and 6 from J, leaving 13 bases between them. CDR3 amino acids: CASSEITRRDTQYF. The CDR3 nucleotides are TGTGCCAGCAGTGAGATTACCCGCCGGGATACGCAGTATTTT.

Of note for this clonotype: Compared with germline, one end of the junction differs, possibly owing to a read error. The chain joins TRBV11-2 to TRBJ2-7, with TRBD2 as a possible D gene (5 bases). This CDR3 contains 13 residues. From germline, CDR1 is SGHAT and CDR2 FQNNGV. CDR3 sequence: CASSLVQAAASHF. In DNA, the CDR3 is TGTGCCAGCAGCTTAGTCCAAGCGGCAGCCTCGCACTTC.

V usage is TRBV29-1 and J usage is TRBJ1-5, with a weak D call TRBD1 (5 bases). With 4 bases removed from V and 3 bases from J, the gap between germline ends came to 10 bases. CDR1 SQVTM and CDR2 ANQGSEA come from the germline V gene. There are 13 residues in the CDR3. The CDR3 DNA reads as TGCAGCGTTGGCGACAGTTTCAATCAGCCCCAGCATTTT. This encodes CSVGDSFNQPQHF.

The chain recombines TRBV5-1 with TRBJ1-3; no reliable D call. V was pared by 0 bases and J by 2 bases, with 6 bases between. The CDR3 has 14 amino acids. CDR1 is SGHRS and CDR2 is YFSETQ in the germline V gene. The CDR3 reads CASSLESPGNTIYF. The CDR3 DNA reads as TGCGCCAGCAGCTTGGAATCCCCTGGAAACACCATATATTTT. Filled out from reference TRBV5-1 and TRBJ1-3, the complete variable domain reads KAGVTQTPRYLIKTRGQQVTLSCSPISGHRSVSWYQQTPGQGLQFLFEYFSETQRNKGNFPGRFSGRQFSNSRSEMNVSTLELGDSALYLCASSLESPGNTIYFGEGSWLTVV.

The rearrangement links TRBV6-2 or TRBV6-3 to TRBJ2-1, with 10 nucleotides matching TRBD2. Germline CDR1 MNHEY, CDR2 SVGEGT. Unmatched junction bases numbered 7, after V lost 7 bases and J lost 4 bases. The CDR3 is 15 residues long. This CDR3 is CASNQAGGPYNEQFF. DNA for the CDR3: TGTGCCAGCAACCAAGCGGGGGGGCCATACAATGAGCAGTTCTTC.

This clonotype has more than one count but fewer than ten. The chain employs TRBV5-4 and TRBJ2-5, with a possible D match to TRBD1 (5 bases). Germline-derived CDR1 and CDR2 are SGHNT and YYREEE (reference sequence). Trimming removed 4 bases at V and 5 bases at J, with 15 bases between. The CDR3 covers 14 residues. The CDR3 loop is CASSTQGPGETQYF. The DNA for the CDR3 is TGTGCCAGCAGCACCCAGGGTCCAGGGGAGACCCAGTACTTC.

CDR3: CASTRLRGGGETQYF. Written as DNA, the CDR3 is TGTGCCAGCACCCGACTACGGGGCGGAGGAGAGACCCAGTACTTC. This chain connects TRBV6-2 or TRBV6-3 to TRBJ2-5; D is perhaps TRBD1 or TRBD2 (5 bases each). Germline CDR1 and CDR2: MNHEY and SVGEGT. The CDR3 spans 15 residues. Trimming took off 7 bases at V and 4 bases at J, with 19 bases between the two ends.

This clonotype was counted at least ten times. The rearrangement uses TRBV5-5 and TRBJ2-3, with 7 bases aligning to TRBD1. V was pared by 4 bases and J by 4 bases, with 9 bases of the junction left unmatched. The CDR3 is made up of 15 amino acids. Germline V gene data show CDR1 as SGHKS and CDR2 as YYEKEE (reference sequence). The CDR3 reads CASSLRQGNSDTQYF. The CDR3 region has the DNA TGTGCCAGCAGCCTTCGACAGGGTAACTCAGATACGCAGTATTTT.

The chain couples TRBV5-5 to TRBJ2-4; 7 positions match TRBD1. CDR3 length: 14 amino acids. The trim removed 3 bases at V and 5 bases at J, leaving 5 bases unmatched. In germline, CDR1 is SGHKS, CDR2 YYEKEE (reference sequence). The CDR3 spells CASSSSGTENIQYF. For the CDR3, the DNA is TGTGCCAGCAGCTCCTCGGGGACAGAAAACATTCAGTACTTC.

This clonotype has a handful of counts. The chain couples TRBV28 to TRBJ2-2; D is unresolved. There are 16 residues in the CDR3. CDR1 is MDHEN and CDR2 is SYDVKM in the germline V gene. V lost 3 bases and J 0 bases, leaving 11 bases between the germline ends. Here the CDR3 reads CASSFISDPNTGELFF. For the CDR3, the DNA is TGTGCCAGCAGTTTTATAAGCGACCCGAACACCGGGGAGCTGTTTTTT. Full variable domain (rest looked up from reference TRBV28 and TRBJ2-2): DVKVTQSSRYLVKRTGEKVFLECVQDMDHENMFWYRQDPGLGLRLIYFSYDVKMKEKGDIPEGYSVSREKKERFSLILESASTNQTSMYLCASSFISDPNTGELFFGEGSRLTVL.

This clonotype appeared a few times. The chain uses TRBV7-2 and TRBJ2-7, with 12 nucleotides matching TRBD2. CDR3 size: 19 residues. The V gene end was trimmed by 3 bases and the J gene end by 3 bases; junction bases not matched to a gene: 15. Germline CDR1 reads SGHTA; CDR2 reads FQGNSA. In DNA, the CDR3 is TGTGCCAGCAGCTTTCACAGGGGATCGGGACTAGCGGGTGACTACGAGCAGTACGTC. This codes for CASSFHRGSGLAGDYEQYV.

This clonotype turned up a few times. The chain recombines TRBV7-2 with TRBJ2-7; possibly TRBD1 for D (5 bases). Germline CDR1 is SGHTA and CDR2 is FQGNSA. Trimming stripped 3 bases from V and 0 bases from J, with 9 bases between. The CDR3 runs 14 residues. CDR3 in amino acids: CASSFRASSYEQYF. The CDR3 DNA reads TGTGCCAGCAGCTTCAGGGCGAGCTCCTACGAGCAGTACTTC.

A few counts support this clonotype. The chain is built from TRBV5-5 and TRBJ2-5, with D perhaps matching TRBD1 (5 bases). V lost 4 bases to trimming and J lost 2 bases, with 12 bases between them. This CDR3 contains 14 residues. Germline CDR1 reads SGHKS; CDR2 reads YYEKEE (reference sequence). CDR3 sequence reads: CASSLRQPQETQYF. The CDR3 DNA reads as TGTGCCAGCAGCCTCCGACAGCCTCAAGAGACCCAGTACTTC.

This rearrangement joins TRBV15 to TRBJ2-3; D is uncertain. The CDR3 contains 13 residues. Trimming shortened V by 1 base and J by 2 bases, and 4 bases separated the two germline ends. CDR1 is LNHNV and CDR2 is YYDKDF in the germline V gene (reference sequence). The CDR3 region is CATSRGPTDTQYF. In DNA, the CDR3 is TGTGCCACCAGCAGAGGGCCCACAGATACGCAGTATTTT.

This clonotype has only one observation. The chain couples TRBV5-1 to TRBJ1-6, with TRBD1 as a possible D gene (5 bases). Looked up from germline, CDR1 is SGHRS and CDR2 is YFSETQ. There are 16 residues in the CDR3. V lost 0 bases and J lost 9, with 16 bases in between. The CDR3 nucleotides are TGCGCCAGCAGCTTGGATTCAGGCAGGGTGCGTTCACCCCTCCACTTT. Encoded protein: CASSLDSGRVRSPLHF.

The chain carries TRBV30 and TRBJ2-1, with TRBD2 as a possible D gene (5 bases). The germline CDR1 and CDR2 sequences are GTSNPN and SVGIG (reference sequence). The CDR3 runs to 13 residues. V was clipped by 2 bases and J by 4 bases, with 9 bases between them. CDR3 region: CAWSRGQYNEQFF. CDR3 nucleotides: TGTGCCTGGAGTAGAGGGCAATACAATGAGCAGTTCTTC.

This chain joins TRBV7-2 and TRBJ1-6; TRBD1 might be the D (6 bases). CDR3 size: 15 residues. V gave up 5 bases and J gave up 10 bases, with 18 bases separating them. The germline V gene encodes CDR1 SGHTA and CDR2 FQGNSA. The CDR3 DNA reads TGTGCCAGCAGCGGGGGACCGGGACACGGGTCACCCCTCCACTTT. It translates to CASSGGPGHGSPLHF.

V gene TRBV5-5 combines with J gene TRBJ2-5; TRBD1 matches 10 bases. Trimming at V came to 4 bases and at J to 3 bases, leaving 6 bases not matched to a gene. Germline assignment: CDR1 SGHKS and CDR2 YYEKEE (reference sequence). The CDR3 consists of 15 residues. In nucleotides, the CDR3 is TGTGCCAGCAGCGCACCGGGACAGGGGAAAGAGACCCAGTACTTC. This codes for CASSAPGQGKETQYF.

This clonotype was detected many times. The V call is TRBV29-1, the J call TRBJ1-3; no firm D call. The germline V gene has CDR1 SQVTM and CDR2 ANQGSEA. V lost 4 bases and J lost 0, with 7 bases in between. CDR3 length: 13 amino acids. CDR3 nucleotide sequence: TGCAGCGTTGCACAGAGCTCTGGAAACACCATATATTTT. It specifies CSVAQSSGNTIYF.

About this clonotype: A much larger clone lies a single base off, so this may be a read error. The chain employs TRBV24-1 and TRBJ2-5; possible D gene TRBD2, 7 bases. There are 15 residues in the CDR3. The germline V gene has CDR1 KGHDR and CDR2 SFDVKD. CDR3 sequence reads: CATSERGDTQEIQYF. The CDR3, as DNA: TGTGCCACCAGTGAACGGGGGGACACCCAAGAGATCCAGTACTTC.